A selection of T cell receptor beta chains follows, all from one sample in a study of shared clonotypes between healthy human individuals. Profiled with immunoSEQ multiplex PCR; TCRdb holds only in-frame clones, not every one. Here the sample spans roughly 1,800,000 clones, about 95% being singletons. The sample was naive CD8+ T cells sorted from blood. Source of these receptors: a man aged 18 to 30 in good health. Both conserved end residues are part of each CDR3. The D gene is left open where the match is weak. Where a row states a size, it is once, few, many or the class of an expanded clone; other rows omit it.

NA	TRBV2	NA	TRBJ2-3	TGTGCCAGCAATCGACTATCCGAAAGCACAGATACGCAGTATTTT	CASNRLSESTDTQYF
once	TRBV6-5	NA	TRBJ1-4	TGTGCCAGCAGTTACGGGGCAGGAGGAGGGGAAAAACTGTTTTTT	CASSYGAGGGEKLFF
NA	TRBV9	NA	TRBJ2-3	TGTGCCAGCAGCGTAGATCCGGGGGTAGCGCGCACAGATACGCAGTATTTT	CASSVDPGVARTDTQYF
NA	TRBV7-9	NA	TRBJ2-7	TGTGCCAGCAGCTTAGGACCGACACAGTACTTC	CASSLGPTQYF
NA	TRBV7-2	NA	TRBJ2-3	TGTGCCAGCAGCGATCCCCAAGGGACACTCACAGATACGCAGTATTTT	CASSDPQGTLTDTQYF
NA	TRBV5-4	TRBD1	TRBJ2-1	TGTGCCAGCAGCTCGACAGGGAATGATGAGCAGTTCTTC	CASSSTGNDEQFF
NA	TRBV18	TRBD1	TRBJ2-7	TGTGCCAGCTCACCAAGGGACAGTGCCTTTATCTCCTACGAGCAGTACTTC	CASSPRDSAFISYEQYF
NA	TRBV9	TRBD1	TRBJ1-4	TGTGCCAGCAGCGTAGGAGGGTGGGGACAGCCTAATGAAAAACTGTTTTTT	CASSVGGWGQPNEKLFF
NA	TRBV6-6	NA	TRBJ2-5	TGTGCCAGCACCGACCGGAGGGGGGGCCGGGAGACCCAGTACTTC	CASTDRRGGRETQYF
NA	TRBV28	NA	TRBJ2-7	TGTGCCGGCAGACGGGACTCACCCTCCTACGAGCAGTACTTC	CAGRRDSPSYEQYF
NA	TRBV30	NA	TRBJ2-3	TGTGCCTGGAGTGTACAAGGGGATACGCAGTATTTT	CAWSVQGDTQYF
NA	TRBV5-6	TRBD1	TRBJ1-2	TGTGCCAGCAGCTTCGGACAGGGAGGTTTTTATGGCTACACCTTC	CASSFGQGGFYGYTF
once	TRBV27	TRBD2	TRBJ2-7	TGTGCCAGCAGTTTTGGGGGCGGGGGGGCCGGCGAGCAGTACTTC	CASSFGGGGAGEQYF
NA	TRBV7-9	NA	TRBJ1-2	TGTGCCAGCAGCTTAGCGACAGCTACTAACTATGGCTACACCTTC	CASSLATATNYGYTF
NA	TRBV30	NA	TRBJ2-5	TGTGCCTGGAGTGTAAACCGAGAGGAGACCCAGTACTTC	CAWSVNREETQYF
NA	TRBV13	NA	TRBJ2-2	TGTGCCAGCAGAGGGGAGGACCCAACCGGGGAGCTGTTTTTT	CASRGEDPTGELFF
NA	TRBV13	TRBD2	TRBJ2-1	TGTGCCAGCAGCCTACTTACCCCCGGGACTAGCGGGGTCCGCGAGCAGTTCTTC	CASSLLTPGTSGVREQFF
NA	TRBV19	NA	TRBJ2-1	TGTGCCAGTAGTAACCGGGACGCACCCTACAATGAGCAGTTCTTC	CASSNRDAPYNEQFF
NA	TRBV19	TRBD2	TRBJ2-7	TGTGCCAGTAGTATTGGACTAGCGGGATACGAGCAGTACTTC	CASSIGLAGYEQYF
NA	TRBV11-3	NA	TRBJ1-6	TGTGCCCAGCTAAGGGAGCAGCGGAATTCACCCCTCCACTTT	CAQLREQRNSPLHF
NA	TRBV5-8	TRBD1	TRBJ1-1	TGTGCCAGCAGCTGGGGACAGGGGTTAAACACTGAAGCTTTCTTT	CASSWGQGLNTEAFF
NA	TRBV5-6	NA	TRBJ2-7	TGTGCCAGCAGCGTGGGACTTACCTACGAGCAGTACTTC	CASSVGLTYEQYF
NA	TRBV7-9	TRBD1	TRBJ2-7	TGTGCCAGCAGCTTATCTCAGGGGGCGGACGAGCAGTACTTC	CASSLSQGADEQYF